This T cell receptor beta chain stems from a study of T cells in Graves' hyperthyroidism and ophthalmopathy. General observations from the study: The model identified upcoming ophthalmopathy a median about 6.5 months ahead of onset. Blood also showed most of the thyroid clonotypes that were expanded above 0.001.

Germline assignment: CDR1 LNHNV and CDR2 YYDKDF (reference sequence). The CDR3 has 12 amino acids. Concerning this clonotype itself: Antigen specificity is unknown. At one end the junction does not follow the germline gene, possibly because of a read error.

Absence of ophthalmopathy progression within 18 months defined stable Graves' hyperthyroidism. A patient was excluded if there was uncontrolled infection, other autoimmune disease, pregnancy or lactation. Template material for amplifying TCR beta CDR3 regions consisted of RNA transcripts. With the HTBI primer set, the TCR CDR3 went through a first round of RT-PCR. TCRdb reprocessed the multiplex PCR reads via MiXCR and lists one record per CDR3 protein. The table includes hundreds of thousands of distinct CDR3 sequences, under 60% detected once. This TCR derives from a woman aged 18-29 years with Graves' hyperthyroidism. The rearrangement uses TRBV15 and TRBJ2-5; TRBD1 matches 9 bases. Sequences were obtained from peripheral blood or thyroid tissue (not recorded which). Written as DNA, the CDR3 is TGTGCCAGCAGCAGGACAGGGGAGGCCCAGTACTTC. Translated: CASSRTGEAQYF. Based on the CDR3 plus reference TRBV15 and TRBJ2-5, the full variable domain is DAMVIQNPRYQVTQFGKPVTLSCSQTLNHNVMYWYQQKSSQAPKLLFHYYDKDFNNEADTPDNFQSRRPNTSFCFLDIRSPGLGDTAMYLCASSRTGEAQYFGPGTRLLVL.